These 9 T cell receptor beta chains share one sample of origin, sequenced in a study of identical twins. TCRdb processed the 5' RACE reads anew with MiXCR; each CDR3 protein has one entry. The table lists roughly 490,000 distinct CDR3 sequences, over 11% of them singletons. The same specimen was also included in a second study, on yellow fever vaccine responses in identical twins.

Material: CD4+ T cells sorted from blood. Receptor source: a young woman in good health.

This clonotype came up many times. Sequence at one end of the junction differs from germline and may be a read error. This sequence joins TRBV5-1 and TRBJ1-5; no reliable D call. The CDR3 covers 13 residues. Germline-derived CDR1 and CDR2 are SGHRS and YFSETQ. The CDR3 nucleotides read TGCGCCAGCAGGTTGGGGAAGAATCAGCCCCAGCATTTT. Protein: CASRLGKNQPQHF.

This rearrangement joins TRBV5-5 to TRBJ2-1, with D possibly matching TRBD1 (6 bases). Germline V lookup: CDR1 SGHKS, CDR2 YYEKEE (reference sequence). Trimming left V 3 bases short and J 7 bases short, with 20 bases between. The CDR3 covers 16 residues. The CDR3, as DNA: TGTGCCAGCAGCTCCCTAGGCTCCGTCAGGGGAAATGAGCAGTTCTTC. Its protein is CASSSLGSVRGNEQFF.

This clonotype was observed a handful of times. This sequence joins TRBV14 and TRBJ2-7; 7 bases fit TRBD1. Germline assignment: CDR1 SGHDN and CDR2 FVKESK. The CDR3 loop spans 13 amino acids. Germline trimming cut 3 bases from V and 12 bases from J; bases unmatched to any gene: 11. In DNA, the CDR3 is TGTGCCAGCAGCCAGAGAGAAGGACAGGTCGCGTACTTC. It encodes CASSQREGQVAYF.

The chain has TRBV30 and TRBJ2-7; TRBD2 is a possible D gene (6 bases). Germline-derived CDR1 and CDR2 are GTSNPN and SVGIG (reference sequence). This CDR3 has 12 residues. Trimming shortened V by 4 bases and J by 4 bases, and 11 bases separated the two germline ends. CDR3 sequence (DNA): TGTGCCTGGACCGTCGGGGGTTACGAGCAGTACTTC. This codes for CAWTVGGYEQYF. Full variable domain (remainder filled in from reference TRBV30 and TRBJ2-7): SQTIHQWPATLVQPVGSPLSLECTVEGTSNPNLYWYRQAAGRGLQLLFYSVGIGQISSEVPQNLSASRPQDRQFILSSKKLLLSDSGFYLCAWTVGGYEQYFGPGTRLTVT.

The chain has TRBV5-1 and TRBJ2-2; 8 nucleotides match TRBD1. J was trimmed by 4 bases and V by 4 bases; bases with no gene match: 6. Looked up from germline, CDR1 is SGHRS and CDR2 is YFSETQ. The CDR3 has 15 amino acids. CDR3 in DNA: TGCGCCAGCAGCCAACAACAGGGGGGCACCGGGGAGCTGTTTTTT. Its protein is CASSQQQGGTGELFF. Using reference TRBV5-1 and TRBJ2-2 for the parts outside the CDR3, the full variable domain is KAGVTQTPRYLIKTRGQQVTLSCSPISGHRSVSWYQQTPGQGLQFLFEYFSETQRNKGNFPGRFSGRQFSNSRSEMNVSTLELGDSALYLCASSQQQGGTGELFFGEGSRLTVL.

This clonotype came up a few times. The genes are TRBV20-1 and TRBJ2-5, with D possibly being TRBD1 (6 bases). Trimming removed 0 bases from V and 2 bases from J, with 10 bases in between. The V gene's germline CDR1 is DFQATT and CDR2 SNEGSKA (reference sequence). CDR3 length: 14 amino acids. CDR3 in DNA: TGCAGTGCTAGAGAAGACAGGATACAAGAGACCCAGTACTTC. It specifies CSAREDRIQETQYF.

The gene calls are TRBV9 and TRBJ2-1; D gene uncertain. The CDR3 is 15 residues long. Trimming stripped 0 bases from V and 4 bases from J, with 11 bases between. In germline, CDR1 is SGDLS, CDR2 YYNGEE. The DNA for the CDR3 is TGTGCCAGCAGCGTAGGGGCTAGTAGGTACAATGAGCAGTTCTTC. This sequence encodes CASSVGASRYNEQFF.

This chain links TRBV5-1 with TRBJ1-1, with TRBD1 matching over 7 bases. This CDR3 contains 14 residues. The germline CDR1 and CDR2 sequences are SGHRS and YFSETQ. J gave up 10 bases and V 0 bases, and 9 bases lay outside the gene matches. The CDR3 loop reads CASSLEGPGQRAFF. CDR3 sequence (DNA): TGCGCCAGCAGCTTGGAGGGGCCGGGACAGAGAGCTTTCTTT.

The chain joins TRBV5-1 to TRBJ2-2; 10 nucleotides line up with TRBD2. V was clipped by 4 bases and J by 7 bases; unmatched bases: 13. CDR1 and CDR2 from the germline V gene are SGHRS and YFSETQ. The CDR3 extends over 17 amino acids. DNA of the CDR3: TGCGCCAGCAGCCCGTATGCCAGCGGGGGGGCTGGCGGGGAGCTGTTTTTT. This sequence encodes CASSPYASGGAGGELFF.